This T cell receptor beta chain was profiled in a study of long-term antiretroviral therapy in people with HIV. Findings and caveats of the study: Controls exceeded HIV repertoires in CDR3 length range.

CDR1 is KGHSH, CDR2 LQKENI, per germline. This CDR3 contains 18 residues. Trimming took 3 bases from V and 5 from J, leaving 23 bases between them. Researchers ran immunoSEQ v3.0 at survey level. A target of 40,000-50,000 T-cell genomes per sample was set for sequencing. Produced via immunoSEQ multiplex PCR; TCRdb's table is partial and in-frame only. Altogether tens of thousands of clones are present, less than 90% being singletons, with the ten largest covering approximately 1%. On this clone itself: Its cognate antigen is unknown.

The chain recombines TRBV18 with TRBJ2-1; D not certain. The sequencing here drew on unsorted PBMCs, taken 2 years after starting antiretroviral therapy. The receptor was derived from a man over 45 with HIV. CDR3 residues: CASSPARTPGSGNNEQFF. CDR3 coding DNA: TGTGCCAGCTCACCGGCTCGAACACCAGGTTCCGGTAACAATGAGCAGTTCTTC.